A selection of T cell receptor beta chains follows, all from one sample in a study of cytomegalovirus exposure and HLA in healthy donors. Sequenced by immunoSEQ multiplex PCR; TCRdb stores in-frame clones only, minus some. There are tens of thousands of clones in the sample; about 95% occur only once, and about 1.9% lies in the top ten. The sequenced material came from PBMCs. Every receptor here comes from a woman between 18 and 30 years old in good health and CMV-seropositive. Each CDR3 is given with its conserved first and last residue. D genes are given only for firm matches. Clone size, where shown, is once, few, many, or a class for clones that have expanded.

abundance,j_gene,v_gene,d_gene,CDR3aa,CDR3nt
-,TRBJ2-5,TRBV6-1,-,CASSEAFSQETQYF,TGTGCCAGCAGTGAAGCCTTCTCTCAAGAGACCCAGTACTTC
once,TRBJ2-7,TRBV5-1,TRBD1,CASSSFYRDSNYEQYF,TGCGCCAGCAGCTCATTCTACCGGGACAGTAACTACGAGCAGTACTTC
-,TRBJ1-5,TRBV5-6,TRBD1,CASSLGTGAQPQHF,TGTGCCAGCAGCTTGGGGACAGGGGCTCAGCCCCAGCATTTT
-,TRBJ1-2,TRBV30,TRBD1,CAWHRDRPYGYTF,TGTGCCTGGCACCGGGACAGACCTTATGGCTACACCTTC
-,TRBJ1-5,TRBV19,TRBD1,CASSWGDRSNQPQHF,TGTGCCAGTAGTTGGGGGGACAGGAGTAATCAGCCCCAGCATTTT
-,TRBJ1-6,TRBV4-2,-,CASSQDWATVYNSPLHF,TGTGCCAGCAGCCAAGATTGGGCGACAGTATATAATTCACCCCTCCACTTT
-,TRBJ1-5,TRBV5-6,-,CASSQGIGQPQHF,TGTGCCAGCAGCCAGGGGATCGGTCAGCCCCAGCATTTT
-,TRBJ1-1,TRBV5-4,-,CASSPGGQQNTEAFF,TGTGCCAGCAGCCCTGGCGGACAGCAAAACACTGAAGCTTTCTTT
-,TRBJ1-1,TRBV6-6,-,CASSSPDSTNTEAFF,TGTGCCAGCAGTTCCCCCGACAGTACCAACACTGAAGCTTTCTTT
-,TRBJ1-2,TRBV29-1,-,CSVAPAESGARGYTF,TGCAGCGTTGCCCCCGCCGAATCAGGGGCTCGTGGCTACACCTTC
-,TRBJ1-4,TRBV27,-,CASSLSRTNEKLFF,TGTGCCAGCAGTTTATCGCGAACTAATGAAAAACTGTTTTTT
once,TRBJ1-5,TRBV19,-,CASSIVGGFQPQHF,TGTGCCAGTAGTATAGTTGGGGGGTTCCAGCCCCAGCATTTT
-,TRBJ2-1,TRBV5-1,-,CASSLAGNEQFF,TGCGCCAGCAGCTTGGCAGGGAATGAGCAGTTCTTC
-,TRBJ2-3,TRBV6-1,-,CASSDRRGGTDTQYF,TGTGCCAGCAGTGATCGGCGGGGTGGCACAGATACGCAGTATTTT
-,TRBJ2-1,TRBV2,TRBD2,CASRGRASGSIRAEEQFF,TGTGCCAGCAGGGGGAGGGCTAGCGGGAGTATCCGGGCTGAGGAGCAGTTCTTC
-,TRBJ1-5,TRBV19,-,CASTGDYSNQPQHF,TGTGCCAGTACAGGGGACTATAGCAATCAGCCCCAGCATTTT
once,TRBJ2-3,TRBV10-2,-,CASSDWESTDTQYF,TGCGCCAGCAGTGATTGGGAGAGTACAGATACGCAGTATTTT
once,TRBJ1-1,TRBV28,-,CASFNLVTGTEAFF,TGTGCCAGTTTTAATCTGGTAACGGGCACTGAAGCTTTCTTT
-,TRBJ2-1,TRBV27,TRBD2,CASSPRKTSGRSYNEQFF,TGTGCCAGCAGTCCCCGAAAGACTAGCGGGAGGTCCTACAATGAGCAGTTCTTC
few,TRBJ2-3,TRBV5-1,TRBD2,CASSLDGTSGGIDTQYF,TGCGCCAGCAGCTTGGACGGGACTAGCGGGGGTATAGATACGCAGTATTTT
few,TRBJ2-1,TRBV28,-,CASLGGGGRNEQFF,TGTGCAAGCTTGGGCGGCGGAGGTCGCAATGAGCAGTTCTTC
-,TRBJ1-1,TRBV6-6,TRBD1,CASSSGQQMNTEAFF,TGTGCCAGCAGCTCGGGACAGCAAATGAACACTGAAGCTTTCTTT
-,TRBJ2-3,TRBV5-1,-,CASSLEGSTDTQYF,TGCGCCAGCAGCTTGGAGGGGAGCACAGATACGCAGTATTTT
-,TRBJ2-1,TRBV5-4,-,CASSLALAGEQFF,TGTGCCAGCAGCTTGGCGCTAGCAGGTGAGCAGTTCTTC
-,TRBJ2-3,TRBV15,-,CATSRIVTDTQYF,TGTGCCACCAGCAGAATAGTAACAGATACGCAGTATTTT
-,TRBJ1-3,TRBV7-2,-,CASSLALGGSGNTIYF,TGTGCCAGCAGCTTAGCGTTGGGGGGCTCTGGAAACACCATATATTTT
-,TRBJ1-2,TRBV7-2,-,CASSPGGPNYGYTF,TGTGCCAGCAGCCCGGGAGGACCTAACTATGGCTACACCTTC
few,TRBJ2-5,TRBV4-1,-,CASSQGLLKDIEETQYF,TGCGCCAGCAGCCAAGGGCTCCTCAAAGATATTGAAGAGACCCAGTACTTC
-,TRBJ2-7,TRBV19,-,CASSIEAEQYF,TGTGCCAGTAGTATAGAGGCCGAGCAGTACTTC
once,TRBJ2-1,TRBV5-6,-,CASSLALNNEQFF,TGTGCCAGCAGCTTGGCCCTAAACAATGAGCAGTTCTTC
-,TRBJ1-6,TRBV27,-,CASSWRDGNSPLHF,TGTGCCAGCAGTTGGAGGGACGGAAATTCACCCCTCCACTTT
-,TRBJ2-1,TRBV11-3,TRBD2,CASSQGLVGGEQFF,TGTGCCAGCAGCCAAGGACTAGTTGGCGGAGAGCAGTTCTTC
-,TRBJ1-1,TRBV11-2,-,CASSLFEVGGDTEAFF,TGTGCCAGCAGCTTATTTGAGGTTGGGGGCGACACTGAAGCTTTCTTT
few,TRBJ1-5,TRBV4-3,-,CASSPVGARQPQHF,TGCGCCAGCAGCCCGGTGGGGGCTCGTCAGCCCCAGCATTTT
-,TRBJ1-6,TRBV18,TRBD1,CASSPTGAQGNSPLHF,TGTGCCAGCTCACCAACAGGGGCGCAGGGGAATTCACCCCTCCACTTT
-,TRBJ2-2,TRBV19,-,CASSSGLLNTGELFF,TGTGCCAGTAGTTCAGGGCTGTTGAACACCGGGGAGCTGTTTTTT
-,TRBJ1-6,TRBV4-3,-,CASSQGEVLVGSPLHF,TGCGCCAGCAGCCAGGGAGAAGTACTCGTTGGTTCACCCCTCCACTTT
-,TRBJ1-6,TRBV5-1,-,CASSLGGDRNSPLHF,TGCGCCAGCAGCTTGGGGGGTGACAGAAATTCACCCCTCCACTTT
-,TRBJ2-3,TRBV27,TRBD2,CASSLSPGTSGGITDTQYF,TGTGCCAGCAGTTTATCGCCAGGGACTAGCGGGGGGATCACAGATACGCAGTATTTT
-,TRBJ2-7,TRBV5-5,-,CASSLAGQTTYEQYF,TGTGCCAGCAGCTTGGCTGGACAGACAACCTACGAGCAGTACTTC
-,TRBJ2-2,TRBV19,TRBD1,CASRNTRTGVTGELFF,TGTGCCAGCCGAAATACTCGGACAGGGGTCACCGGGGAGCTGTTTTTT
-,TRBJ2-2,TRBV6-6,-,CASLVITGELFF,TGTGCCAGTTTAGTGATTACCGGGGAGCTGTTTTTT
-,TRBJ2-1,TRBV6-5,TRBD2,CASSSRLALYEQFF,TGTGCCAGCAGTTCTAGACTAGCGCTCTATGAGCAGTTCTTC
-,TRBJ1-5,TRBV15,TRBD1,CATSSTPGQGFQSNQPQHF,TGTGCCACCAGCTCTACCCCGGGACAGGGATTTCAAAGCAATCAGCCCCAGCATTTT
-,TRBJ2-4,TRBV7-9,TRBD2,CASSPTSGRAKNIQYF,TGTGCCAGCAGCCCTACTAGCGGGAGGGCAAAAAACATTCAGTACTTC
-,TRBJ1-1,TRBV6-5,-,CASSEQGSGEFF,TGTGCCAGCAGCGAACAAGGGTCAGGGGAGTTCTTT
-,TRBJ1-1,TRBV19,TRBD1,CASSIPGQGRGGTEAFF,TGTGCCAGTAGTATTCCGGGACAGGGTCGGGGTGGGACTGAAGCTTTCTTT
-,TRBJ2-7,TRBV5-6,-,CASTQGLSYEQYF,TGTGCCAGCACTCAGGGACTCTCCTACGAGCAGTACTTC
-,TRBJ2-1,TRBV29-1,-,CSVEEVVAGSSYNEQFF,TGCAGCGTTGAAGAGGTCGTCGCGGGAAGTAGCTACAATGAGCAGTTCTTC
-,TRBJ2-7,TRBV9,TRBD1,CASSVHPGQTYEQYF,TGTGCCAGCAGCGTCCACCCGGGACAGACCTACGAGCAGTACTTC
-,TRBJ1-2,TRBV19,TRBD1,CASSIDPRGRDYGYTF,TGTGCCAGTAGTATAGACCCCAGGGGGCGAGACTATGGCTACACCTTC
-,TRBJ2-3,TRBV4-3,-,CASSQTDTVDTQYF,TGCGCCAGCAGCCAGACCGACACCGTAGATACGCAGTATTTT
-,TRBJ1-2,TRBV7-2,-,CASSQGGDYGYTF,TGTGCCAGCAGCCAAGGGGGGGACTATGGCTACACCTTC
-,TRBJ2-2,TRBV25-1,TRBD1,CASIGDTGTGGQVGELFF,TGTGCCAGCATAGGGGACACCGGGACAGGGGGCCAGGTCGGGGAGCTGTTTTTT
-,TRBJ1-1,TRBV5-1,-,CASSLGTANTEAFF,TGCGCCAGCAGCTTAGGAACAGCGAACACTGAAGCTTTCTTT